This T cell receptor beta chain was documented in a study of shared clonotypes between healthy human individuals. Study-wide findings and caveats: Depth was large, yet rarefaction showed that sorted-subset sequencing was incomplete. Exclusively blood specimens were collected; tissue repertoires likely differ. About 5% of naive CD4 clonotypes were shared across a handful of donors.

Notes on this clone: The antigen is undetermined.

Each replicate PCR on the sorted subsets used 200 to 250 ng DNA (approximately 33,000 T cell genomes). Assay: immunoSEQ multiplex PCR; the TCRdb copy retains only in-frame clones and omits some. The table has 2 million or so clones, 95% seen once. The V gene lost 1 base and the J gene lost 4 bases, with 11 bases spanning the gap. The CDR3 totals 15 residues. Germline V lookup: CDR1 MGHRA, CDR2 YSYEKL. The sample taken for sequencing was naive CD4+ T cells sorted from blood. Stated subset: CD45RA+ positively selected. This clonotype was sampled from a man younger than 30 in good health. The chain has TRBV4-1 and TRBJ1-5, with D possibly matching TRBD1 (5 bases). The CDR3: CASSQAPTDNQPQHF. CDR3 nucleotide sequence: TGCGCCAGCAGCCAAGCTCCGACAGATAATCAGCCCCAGCATTTT.